The clone carrying this T cell receptor (beta chain) showed up just once. Germline loops: CDR1 MNHEY, CDR2 SVGAGI. This CDR3 is built from 14 residues. V lost 6 bases and J lost 4; bases outside the gene matches: 2. This specimen comes from a study of blood T cell repertoires in COVID-19. Study details: Specimens from acute and convalescent COVID-19 originated in the United States, Italy and Spain. Nucleic acid was either cDNA or gDNA, and it came from T cells, B-cell-depleted T cells, or PBMCs.

Original processing notes: Counts of nucleated cells, estimated from reference gene primer amplification, were obtained. TCRdb's copy holds only in-frame clones and misses some; the assay was immunoSEQ multiplex PCR. The V and J calls and clone size were taken over from that table, and D and trimming were inferred from the DNA. This sample yields roughly 14,000 clones, of which 80% to 95% are seen a single time; 6.5% to 8% belongs to the top ten. The specimen sequenced was peripheral blood. The rearrangement joins TRBV6-5 to TRBJ2-2, with 10 nucleotides matching TRBD1. This TCR derives from a human donor with active COVID-19. The donor label of this sample is uncertain. CDR3 protein: CASRRDRGTGELFF. For the CDR3, the DNA is TGTGCCAGCAGGCGGGACAGGGGCACCGGGGAGCTGTTTTTT.